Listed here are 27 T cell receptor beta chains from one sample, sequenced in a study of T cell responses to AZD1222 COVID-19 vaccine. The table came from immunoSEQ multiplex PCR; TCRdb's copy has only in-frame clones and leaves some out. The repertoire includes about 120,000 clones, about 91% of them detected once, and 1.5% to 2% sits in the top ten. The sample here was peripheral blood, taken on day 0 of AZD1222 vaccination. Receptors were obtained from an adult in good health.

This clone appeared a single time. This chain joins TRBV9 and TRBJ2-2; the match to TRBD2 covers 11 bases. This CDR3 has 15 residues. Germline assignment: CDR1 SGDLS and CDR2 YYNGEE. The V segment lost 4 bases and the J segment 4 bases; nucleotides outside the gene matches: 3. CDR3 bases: TGTGCCAGCAGCCTCGGACTAGCGGGCACCGGGGAGCTGTTTTTT. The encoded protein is CASSLGLAGTGELFF.

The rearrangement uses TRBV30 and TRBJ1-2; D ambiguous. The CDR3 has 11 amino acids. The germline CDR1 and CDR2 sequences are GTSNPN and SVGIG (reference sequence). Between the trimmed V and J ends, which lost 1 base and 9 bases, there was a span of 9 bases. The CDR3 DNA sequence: TGTGCCTGGAGTGAGATCTCAAGCTACACCTTC. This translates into CAWSEISSYTF.

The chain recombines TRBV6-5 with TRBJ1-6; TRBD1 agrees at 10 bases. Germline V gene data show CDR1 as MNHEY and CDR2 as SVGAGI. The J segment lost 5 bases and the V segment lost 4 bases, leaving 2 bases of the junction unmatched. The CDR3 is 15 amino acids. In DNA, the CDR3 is TGTGCCAGCAGTTCCGGACAGGGGGATAATTCACCCCTCCACTTT. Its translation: CASSSGQGDNSPLHF.

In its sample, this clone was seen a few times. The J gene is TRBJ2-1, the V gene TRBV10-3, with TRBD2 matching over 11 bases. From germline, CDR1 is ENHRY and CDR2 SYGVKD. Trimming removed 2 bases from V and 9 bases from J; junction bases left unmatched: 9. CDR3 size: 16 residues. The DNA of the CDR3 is TGTGCCATCAGTGAGGTCCGACTAGCGGGACGGGGTGAGCAGTTCTTC. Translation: CAISEVRLAGRGEQFF.

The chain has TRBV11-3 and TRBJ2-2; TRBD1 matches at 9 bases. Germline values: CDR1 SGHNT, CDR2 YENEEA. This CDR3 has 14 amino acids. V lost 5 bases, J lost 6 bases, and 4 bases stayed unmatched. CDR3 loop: CASSRQGGAGELFF. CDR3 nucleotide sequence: TGTGCCAGCAGCCGACAGGGGGGCGCCGGGGAGCTGTTTTTT.

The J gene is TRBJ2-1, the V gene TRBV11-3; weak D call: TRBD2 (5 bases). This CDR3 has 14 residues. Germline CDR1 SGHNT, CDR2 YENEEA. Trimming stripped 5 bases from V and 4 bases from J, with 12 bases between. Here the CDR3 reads CASSPRTSYNEQFF. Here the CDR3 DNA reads TGTGCCAGCAGCCCCCGGACTTCGTACAATGAGCAGTTCTTC.

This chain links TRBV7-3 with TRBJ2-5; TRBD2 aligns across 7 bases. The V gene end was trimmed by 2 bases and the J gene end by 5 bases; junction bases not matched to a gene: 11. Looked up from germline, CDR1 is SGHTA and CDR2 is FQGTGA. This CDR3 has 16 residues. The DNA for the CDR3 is TGTGCCAGCAGCTTAGGCGGGGGATCCAGCATGGAGACCCAGTACTTC. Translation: CASSLGGGSSMETQYF.

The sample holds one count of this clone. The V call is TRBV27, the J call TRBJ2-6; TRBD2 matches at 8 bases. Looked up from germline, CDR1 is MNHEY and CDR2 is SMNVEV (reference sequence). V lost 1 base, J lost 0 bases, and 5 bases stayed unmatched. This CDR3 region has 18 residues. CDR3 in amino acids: CASSLFPGGGSGANVLTF. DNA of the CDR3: TGTGCCAGCAGTTTATTTCCCGGGGGGGGCTCTGGGGCCAACGTCCTGACTTTC.

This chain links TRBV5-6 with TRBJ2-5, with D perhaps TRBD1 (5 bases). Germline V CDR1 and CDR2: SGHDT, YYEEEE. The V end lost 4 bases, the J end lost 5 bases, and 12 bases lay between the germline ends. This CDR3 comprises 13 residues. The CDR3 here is CASSPWGRETQYF. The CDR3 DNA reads TGTGCCAGCAGCCCTTGGGGCAGGGAGACCCAGTACTTC.

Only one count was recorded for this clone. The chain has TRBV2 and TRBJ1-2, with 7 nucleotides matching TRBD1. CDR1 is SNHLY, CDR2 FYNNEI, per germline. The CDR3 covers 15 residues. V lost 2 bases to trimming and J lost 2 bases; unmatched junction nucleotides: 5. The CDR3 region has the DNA TGTGCCAGCAGTGAATGGAGGGGACAGAACTATGGCTACACCTTC. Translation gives CASSEWRGQNYGYTF. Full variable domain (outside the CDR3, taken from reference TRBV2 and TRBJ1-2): EPEVTQTPSHQVTQMGQEVILRCVPISNHLYFYWYRQILGQKVEFLVSFYNNEISEKSEIFDDQFSVERPDGSNFTLKIRSTKLEDSAMYFCASSEWRGQNYGYTFGSGTRLTVV.

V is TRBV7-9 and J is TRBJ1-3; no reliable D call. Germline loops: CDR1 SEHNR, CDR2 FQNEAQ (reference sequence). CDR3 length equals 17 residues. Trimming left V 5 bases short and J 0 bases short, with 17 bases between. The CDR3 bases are TGTGCCAGCAGCCAAAGGTCCGACACGACCTCTGGAAACACCATATATTTT. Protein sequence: CASSQRSDTTSGNTIYF.

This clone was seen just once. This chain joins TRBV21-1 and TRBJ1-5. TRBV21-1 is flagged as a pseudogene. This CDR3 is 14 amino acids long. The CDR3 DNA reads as TGTGCCAGCAGCAAGGAACCTAGCAATCAGCCCCAGCATTTT. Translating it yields CASSKEPSNQPQHF.

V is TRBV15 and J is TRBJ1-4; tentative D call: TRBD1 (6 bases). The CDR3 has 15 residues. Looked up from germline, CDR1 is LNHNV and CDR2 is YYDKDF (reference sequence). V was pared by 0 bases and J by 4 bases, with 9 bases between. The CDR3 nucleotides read TGTGCCACCAGCAGAGACAGGGGCATTAATGAAAAACTGTTTTTT. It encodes CATSRDRGINEKLFF.

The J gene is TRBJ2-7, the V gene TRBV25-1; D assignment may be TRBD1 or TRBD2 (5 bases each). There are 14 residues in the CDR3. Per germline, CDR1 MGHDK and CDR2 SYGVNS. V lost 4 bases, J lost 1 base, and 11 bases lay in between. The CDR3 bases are TGTGCCAGCAGTGGCCCAGGGAGTTCCTACGAGCAGTACTTC. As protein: CASSGPGSSYEQYF.

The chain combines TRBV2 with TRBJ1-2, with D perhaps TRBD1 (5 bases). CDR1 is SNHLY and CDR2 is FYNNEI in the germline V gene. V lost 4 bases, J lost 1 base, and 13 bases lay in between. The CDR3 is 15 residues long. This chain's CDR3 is CASSVEGEGNYGYTF. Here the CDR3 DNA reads TGTGCCAGCAGTGTAGAAGGGGAAGGTAACTATGGCTACACCTTC.

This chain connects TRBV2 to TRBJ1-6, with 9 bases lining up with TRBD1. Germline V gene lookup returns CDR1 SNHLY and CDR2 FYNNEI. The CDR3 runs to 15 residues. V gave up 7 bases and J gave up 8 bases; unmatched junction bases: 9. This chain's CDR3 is CASTQAWTGDSPLHF. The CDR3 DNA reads TGTGCCAGCACCCAAGCGTGGACAGGGGATTCACCCCTCCACTTT.

CDR3 DNA sequence: TGTGCCAGCGGGGGACAGGGACTCTCCGGGGAGCTGTTTTTT. Its protein is CASGGQGLSGELFF. The chain employs TRBV2 and TRBJ2-2, with 9 bases identical to TRBD1. The CDR3 has 14 residues. Germline V gene lookup returns CDR1 SNHLY and CDR2 FYNNEI. V was pared by 8 bases and J by 6 bases, with 7 bases of the junction left unmatched.

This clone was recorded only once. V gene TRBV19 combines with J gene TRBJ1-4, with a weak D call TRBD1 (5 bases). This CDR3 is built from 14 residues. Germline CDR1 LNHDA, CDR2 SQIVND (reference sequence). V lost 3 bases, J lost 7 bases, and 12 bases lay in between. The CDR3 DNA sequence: TGTGCCAGTAGTATGCGAGGGGTTCGTGAAAAACTGTTTTTT. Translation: CASSMRGVREKLFF.

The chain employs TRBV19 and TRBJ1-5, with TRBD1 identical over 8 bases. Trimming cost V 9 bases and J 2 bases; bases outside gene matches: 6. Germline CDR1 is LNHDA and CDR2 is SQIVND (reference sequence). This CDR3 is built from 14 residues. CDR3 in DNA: TGTGCCAGCGGAGGACAGGGTGGCAATCAGCCCCAGCATTTT. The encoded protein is CASGGQGGNQPQHF.

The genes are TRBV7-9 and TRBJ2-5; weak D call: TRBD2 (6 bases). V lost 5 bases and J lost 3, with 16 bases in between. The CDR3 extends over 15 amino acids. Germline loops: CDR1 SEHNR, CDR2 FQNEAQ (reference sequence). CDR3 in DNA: TGTGCCAGCAGCGGCAGACTAGGAGGGGAAGAGACCCAGTACTTC. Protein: CASSGRLGGEETQYF.

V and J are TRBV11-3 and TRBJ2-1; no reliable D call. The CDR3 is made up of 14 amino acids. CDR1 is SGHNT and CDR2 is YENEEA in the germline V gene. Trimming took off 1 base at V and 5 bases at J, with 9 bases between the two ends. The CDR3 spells CASSLGATDNEQFF. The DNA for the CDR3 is TGTGCCAGCAGCTTAGGTGCAACGGACAATGAGCAGTTCTTC.

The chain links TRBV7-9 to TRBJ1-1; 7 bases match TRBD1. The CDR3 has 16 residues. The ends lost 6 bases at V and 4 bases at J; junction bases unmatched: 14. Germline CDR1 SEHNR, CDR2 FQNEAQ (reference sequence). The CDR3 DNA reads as TGTGCCAGCAGTGGAGGGGGCCTCCCCTGGGGCACTGAAGCTTTCTTT. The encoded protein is CASSGGGLPWGTEAFF.

CDR3 nucleotides: TGTGCCAGCAGTCAACACAGGACAGGTATCCAAGAGACCCAGTACTTC. Its translation is CASSQHRTGIQETQYF. The chain uses TRBV2 and TRBJ2-5; TRBD1 matches 7 bases. Germline V gene data show CDR1 as SNHLY and CDR2 as FYNNEI. J gave up 1 base and V 5 bases, and 10 bases lay outside the gene matches. The CDR3 runs to 16 residues.

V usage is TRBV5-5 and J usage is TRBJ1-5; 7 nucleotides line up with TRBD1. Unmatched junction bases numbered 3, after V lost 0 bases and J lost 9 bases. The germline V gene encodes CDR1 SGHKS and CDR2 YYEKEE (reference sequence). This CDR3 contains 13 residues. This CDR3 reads CASSLAGQRPQHF. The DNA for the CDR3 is TGTGCCAGCAGCTTGGCGGGACAGCGGCCCCAGCATTTT. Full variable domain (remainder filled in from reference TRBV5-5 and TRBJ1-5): DAGVTQSPTHLIKTRGQQVTLRCSPISGHKSVSWYQQVLGQGPQFIFQYYEKEERGRGNFPDRFSARQFPNYSSELNVNALLLGDSALYLCASSLAGQRPQHFGDGTRLSIL.

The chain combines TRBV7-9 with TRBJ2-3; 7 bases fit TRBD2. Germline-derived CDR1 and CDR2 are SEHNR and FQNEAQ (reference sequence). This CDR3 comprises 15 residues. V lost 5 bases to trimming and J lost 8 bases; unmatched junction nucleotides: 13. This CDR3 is CASSLFGGTLGTQYF. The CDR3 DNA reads TGTGCCAGCAGCCTCTTCGGGGGGACTTTGGGTACGCAGTATTTT.

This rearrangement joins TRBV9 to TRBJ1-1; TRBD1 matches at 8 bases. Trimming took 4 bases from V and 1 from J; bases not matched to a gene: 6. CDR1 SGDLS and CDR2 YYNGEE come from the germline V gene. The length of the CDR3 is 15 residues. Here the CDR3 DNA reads TGTGCCAGCAGCAGGGAGGACAGGGAGAACACTGAAGCTTTCTTT. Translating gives CASSREDRENTEAFF.

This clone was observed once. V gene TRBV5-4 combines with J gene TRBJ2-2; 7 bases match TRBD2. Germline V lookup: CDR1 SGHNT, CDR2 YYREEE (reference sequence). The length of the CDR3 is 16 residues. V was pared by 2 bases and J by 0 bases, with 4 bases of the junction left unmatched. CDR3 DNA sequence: TGTGCCAGCAGCTTTAAGAGCGGGACGAACACCGGGGAGCTGTTTTTT. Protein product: CASSFKSGTNTGELFF.